Listed here are 11 T cell receptor beta chains from one sample, sequenced in a study of identical twins listed by TCRdb under 2016. Library creation used 5' RACE. Instrument used: Illumina HiSeq 2000. The public sequencing data were trimmed at Q25 with fastp and processed into clonotypes with MiXCR by TCRdb, which kept only in-frame beta chains. CDR3 protein sequences are deduplicated, and each keeps its most common genes and DNA. Across this sample there are approximately 590,000 distinct CDR3 sequences, with around a tenth seen only once. The ten largest account for roughly 3% of the sample. These data are also associated with another study on yellow fever vaccine responses in identical twins.

The specimen was PBMCs. The receptors here all came from a woman aged 18-29 years in good health.

This chain uses TRBV7-9 with TRBJ2-7, with 9 nucleotides matching TRBD2. V trimming: 5 bases; J trimming: 1 base; junction bases outside the gene matches: 6. In germline, CDR1 is SEHNR, CDR2 FQNEAQ (reference sequence). The CDR3 spans 15 residues. The CDR3 reads CASSPTSGPSYEQYF. For the CDR3, the DNA is TGTGCCAGCAGCCCAACTAGCGGGCCTTCCTACGAGCAGTACTTC.

This clonotype was detected ten times or more. This chain connects TRBV7-2 to TRBJ2-7; 13 bases agree with TRBD2. This CDR3 contains 15 residues. Germline V gives CDR1 SGHTA, CDR2 FQGNSA. V was clipped by 6 bases and J by 7 bases; unmatched bases: 9. CDR3 sequence reads: CASRQGLAGVSEQYF. CDR3 DNA: TGTGCCAGCAGGCAAGGACTAGCGGGAGTGAGTGAGCAGTACTTC.

This clonotype was found many times. The rearrangement uses TRBV27 and TRBJ1-5, with 11 bases aligning to TRBD1. Unmatched junction bases numbered 2, after V lost 5 bases and J lost 5 bases. Germline CDR1 reads MNHEY; CDR2 reads SMNVEV (reference sequence). The CDR3 has 14 amino acids. CDR3 sequence reads: CASSRDRGDQPQHF. DNA for the CDR3: TGTGCCAGCAGTAGGGACAGGGGGGATCAGCCCCAGCATTTT.

The chain is built from TRBV7-9 and TRBJ2-5; no clear D. The CDR3 has 15 residues. Germline V gene sequence: CDR1 SEHNR, CDR2 FQNEAQ (reference sequence). Trimming stripped 2 bases from V and 4 bases from J, with 14 bases between. Written as DNA, the CDR3 is TGTGCCAGCAGCTTAAGGGTGCAGGATACAGAGACCCAGTACTTC. Translated, it gives CASSLRVQDTETQYF.

The chain links TRBV25-1 to TRBJ2-7; D may be TRBD1 or TRBD2 (5 bases each). The CDR3 totals 16 residues. CDR1 is MGHDK and CDR2 is SYGVNS in the germline V gene. V gave up 2 bases and J gave up 2 bases, with 16 bases separating them. In DNA form, the CDR3 reads TGTGCCAGCAGTGAAGACACGGGGCCTTATACCTACGAGCAGTACTTC. Amino acid sequence: CASSEDTGPYTYEQYF.

The chain couples TRBV30 to TRBJ1-1, with 7 bases matching TRBD1. Trimming at V came to 4 bases and at J to 7 bases, leaving 9 bases not matched to a gene. The CDR3 has 13 residues. Germline CDR1 is GTSNPN and CDR2 is SVGIG (reference sequence). The DNA for the CDR3 is TGTGCCTGGACCGAGGGGGCGCGGAATGAAGCTTTCTTT. Residues: CAWTEGARNEAFF.

This clonotype was detected many times. This chain links TRBV5-6 with TRBJ2-2; D remains ambiguous. The CDR3 totals 15 residues. The V and J ends lost 1 base and 3 bases respectively, with 10 bases between them. Looked up from germline, CDR1 is SGHDT and CDR2 is YYEEEE. The CDR3 loop reads CASSLIGIYTGELFF. In DNA, the CDR3 is TGTGCCAGCAGCTTGATAGGCATCTACACCGGGGAGCTGTTTTTT. The full variable domain, completed using reference TRBV5-6 and TRBJ2-2, is DAGVTQSPTHLIKTRGQQVTLRCSPKSGHDTVSWYQQALGQGPQFIFQYYEEEERQRGNFPDRFSGHQFPNYSSELNVNALLLGDSALYLCASSLIGIYTGELFFGEGSRLTVL.

The chain carries TRBV20-1 and TRBJ1-1; 12 bases map to TRBD1. This CDR3 has 15 amino acids. After removal of 1 base from V and 6 bases from J, the junction contained 6 bases not matched to a gene. CDR1 and CDR2 from the germline V gene are DFQATT and SNEGSKA (reference sequence). CDR3 bases: TGCAGTGCTAGAGTCCGGGACAGGGGGCCCGCTGAAGCTTTCTTT. This translates into CSARVRDRGPAEAFF.

The V call is TRBV11-2, the J call TRBJ2-7, with 14 bases that match TRBD2. Germline assignment: CDR1 SGHAT and CDR2 FQNNGV. The CDR3 runs to 18 residues. After removal of 3 bases from V and 4 bases from J, the junction contained 11 bases not matched to a gene. CDR3 nucleotides: TGTGCCAGCAGCTTGAGGGGACTAGCGGGAGACCGGGGGTACGAGCAGTACTTC. Encoded protein: CASSLRGLAGDRGYEQYF.

The sample holds a few counts of this clonotype. The chain combines TRBV10-3 with TRBJ2-3; TRBD2 aligns across 13 bases. Germline V gene sequence: CDR1 ENHRY, CDR2 SYGVKD. The CDR3 spans 15 residues. With 7 bases clipped from V and 4 bases from J, the junction kept 5 bases outside the gene matches. The CDR3 reads CAITRTSGGPDTQYF. DNA for the CDR3: TGTGCCATCACCCGGACTAGCGGGGGCCCAGATACGCAGTATTTT.

This clonotype was counted only a few times. This rearrangement joins TRBV10-1 to TRBJ1-5; no definite D call. In germline, CDR1 is WNHNN, CDR2 SYGVQD (reference sequence). With 7 bases removed from V and 1 base from J, the gap between germline ends came to 17 bases. This CDR3 contains 16 residues. The CDR3 nucleotides are TGCGCCAGCATAGAGTTCACGGAGGGAAGCAATCAGCCCCAGCATTTT. Translating it yields CASIEFTEGSNQPQHF.